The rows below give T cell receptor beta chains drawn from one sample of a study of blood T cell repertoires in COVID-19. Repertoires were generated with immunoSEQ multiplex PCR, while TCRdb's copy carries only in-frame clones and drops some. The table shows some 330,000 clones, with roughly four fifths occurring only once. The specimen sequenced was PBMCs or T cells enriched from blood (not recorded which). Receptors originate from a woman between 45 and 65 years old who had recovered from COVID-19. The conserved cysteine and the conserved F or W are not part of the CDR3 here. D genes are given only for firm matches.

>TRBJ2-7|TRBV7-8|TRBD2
ASSLGLAGTYEQY
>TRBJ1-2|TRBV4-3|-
ASSQDRDIGYT
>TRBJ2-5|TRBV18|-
ASSPRWQVHQETQY
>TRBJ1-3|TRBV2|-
ASSGNARNTIY
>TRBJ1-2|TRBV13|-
ASSLTNYGYT
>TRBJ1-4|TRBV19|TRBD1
ASRITGGGEKLF
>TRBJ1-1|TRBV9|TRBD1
ASSITTGTGGAEAF
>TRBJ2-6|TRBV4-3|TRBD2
ASSQDPRGGSGANVLT
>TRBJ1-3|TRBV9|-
ASSVEGTRNTIY
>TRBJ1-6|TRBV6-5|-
ASSSNYSPLH
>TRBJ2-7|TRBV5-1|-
ASSLLGGRGTSPNEQY
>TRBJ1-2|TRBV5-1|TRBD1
ASSWTGTGIDGYT
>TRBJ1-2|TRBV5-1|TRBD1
ASSLPLTGVDYGYT
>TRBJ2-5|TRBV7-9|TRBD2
ASSLAPLAGGDQETQY
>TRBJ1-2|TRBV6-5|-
ASRDDRNYGYT
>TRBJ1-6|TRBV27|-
ASSGGRRVSNNSPLH
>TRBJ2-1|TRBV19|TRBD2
ASSIAGSGANYNEQF
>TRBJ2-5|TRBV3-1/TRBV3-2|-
ASSQDGLKQETQY
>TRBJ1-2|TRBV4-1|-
ASSQVAGNYGYT
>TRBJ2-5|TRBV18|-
ASSLNSRGSETQY
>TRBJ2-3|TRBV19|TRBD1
ASSVTGTGSDTQY
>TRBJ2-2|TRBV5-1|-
ASSLGRVGTGELF
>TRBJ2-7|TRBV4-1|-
ASSPGTFLTYEQY
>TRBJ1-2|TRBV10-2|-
ASSGQQALNYGYT
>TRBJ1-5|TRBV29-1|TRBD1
SATTGYGNQPQH
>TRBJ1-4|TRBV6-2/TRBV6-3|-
ASSPEVREKLF
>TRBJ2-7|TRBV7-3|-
ASSASGGPVYEQY
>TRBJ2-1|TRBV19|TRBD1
ASSIQGESYNEQF
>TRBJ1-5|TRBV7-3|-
ASSLTHGVGQPQH
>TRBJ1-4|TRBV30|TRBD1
AWSGTGGTVNEKLF
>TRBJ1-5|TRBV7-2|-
ASSLMDTNQPQH
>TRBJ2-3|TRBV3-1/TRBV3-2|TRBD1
ASSPPGQGAGTQY
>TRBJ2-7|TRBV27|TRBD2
ASSFKGTSGSSTYEQY
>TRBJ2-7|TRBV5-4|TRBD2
ASSLETTSGSREQY
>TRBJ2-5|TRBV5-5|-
ASSPEDSQETQY
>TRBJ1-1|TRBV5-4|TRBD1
ASTSRDRGPEAF
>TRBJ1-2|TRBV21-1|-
ASRPLPGQGVQYGYT
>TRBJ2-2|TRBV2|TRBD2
ASSEIRLGTINTGELF
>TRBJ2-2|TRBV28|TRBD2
ASSLSGRPTTGELF
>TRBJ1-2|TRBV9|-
ASSVTVRHGYT
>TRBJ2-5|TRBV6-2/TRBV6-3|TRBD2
ASSISSGGFLETQY
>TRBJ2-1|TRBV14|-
ASSQSNGEQF
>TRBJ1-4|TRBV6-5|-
ASSYDGSQLSGKLF
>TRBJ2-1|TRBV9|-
ASSREQNSYNEQF
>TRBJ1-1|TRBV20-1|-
SASRGNTEAF
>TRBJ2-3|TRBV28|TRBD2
ASSPTGTSGSGSDTQY
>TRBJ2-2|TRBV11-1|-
ASSSSGANTGELF
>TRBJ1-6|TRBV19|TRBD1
ASSIRDRAGNSPLH
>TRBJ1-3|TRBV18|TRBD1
ASSPATGVSGNTIY
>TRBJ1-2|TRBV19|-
ASSIGGGSLANYGYT
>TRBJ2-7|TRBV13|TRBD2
ASSLRGAGTLWD
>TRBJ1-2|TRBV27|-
ASSYSANYGYT
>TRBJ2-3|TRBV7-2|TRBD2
ASSASRGGAGTQY